These 9 T cell receptor beta chains share one sample of origin, sequenced in a study of shared clonotypes between healthy human individuals. The table came from immunoSEQ multiplex PCR; TCRdb's copy has only in-frame clones and leaves some out. The repertoire holds about 560,000 clones, with about 80% as singletons. Sequencing used PBMCs. All receptors derive from a woman aged 40 to 49 in good health. Some clones in this sample may be carry-over from other donors' samples.

This sequence joins TRBV2 and TRBJ1-3; TRBD1 might be the D (5 bases). The CDR3 covers 16 residues. The germline gives CDR1 SNHLY, CDR2 FYNNEI. V gave up 7 bases and J gave up 0 bases, with 16 bases separating them. The CDR3 here is CASTKRRQLSGNTIYF. CDR3 sequence (DNA): TGTGCCAGCACCAAGCGGCGACAGCTCTCTGGAAACACCATATATTTT. Drawing the rest from reference TRBV2 and TRBJ1-3, the complete variable domain is EPEVTQTPSHQVTQMGQEVILRCVPISNHLYFYWYRQILGQKVEFLVSFYNNEISEKSEIFDDQFSVERPDGSNFTLKIRSTKLEDSAMYFCASTKRRQLSGNTIYFGEGSWLTVV.

This chain joins TRBV18 and TRBJ1-1; D might be TRBD1 (5 bases). Trimming took 5 bases from V and 6 from J, leaving 19 bases between them. Germline V gives CDR1 KGHSH, CDR2 LQKENI. CDR3 length equals 15 residues. CDR3 residues: CASSTGPGGSAEAFF. DNA for the CDR3: TGTGCCAGCTCAACAGGCCCCGGGGGAAGCGCTGAAGCTTTCTTT.

The genes are TRBV10-3 and TRBJ2-7, with 8 bases that match TRBD1. CDR1 and CDR2 from the germline V gene are ENHRY and SYGVKD. V trimming: 4 bases; J trimming: 4 bases; junction bases outside the gene matches: 3. This CDR3 has 13 amino acids. CDR3 amino acids: CAISAGGLYEQYF. CDR3 nucleotides: TGTGCCATCAGTGCAGGGGGCCTGTACGAGCAGTACTTC.

This chain links TRBV28 with TRBJ1-5, with D perhaps TRBD1 (6 bases). In germline, CDR1 is MDHEN, CDR2 SYDVKM. V was shortened by 10 bases and J by 0 bases, with 16 bases between the two germline ends. The CDR3 consists of 15 residues. The CDR3 is CATKGGRVSNQPQHF. As DNA, the CDR3 is TGTGCCACCAAGGGGGGTCGGGTTAGCAATCAGCCCCAGCATTTT.

This chain uses TRBV9 with TRBJ2-2; D tentatively reads TRBD1 or TRBD2 (5 bases each). This CDR3 comprises 17 residues. CDR1 is SGDLS, CDR2 YYNGEE, per germline. The V and J ends lost 0 bases and 2 bases respectively, with 14 bases between them. The CDR3 here is CASSVEPGRINTGELFF. CDR3 DNA: TGTGCCAGCAGCGTAGAGCCGGGACGGATTAACACCGGGGAGCTGTTTTTT.

Note on this clone: A read error is possible here, since a much larger clone lies one base away. This chain links TRBV5-1 with TRBJ2-4; 9 nucleotides match TRBD1. V was pared by 2 bases and J by 8 bases, with 5 bases of the junction left unmatched. There are 14 residues in the CDR3. The germline V gene encodes CDR1 SGHRS and CDR2 YFSETQ. CDR3 loop: CASSLTGGLDIQYF. As DNA, the CDR3 is TGCGCCAGCAGCTTAACAGGGGGCTTGGACATTCAGTACTTC.

On this clone itself: A much larger clonotype is one base distant, so this may be a read error. The chain is built from TRBV18 and TRBJ1-4, with D perhaps TRBD1 (5 bases). CDR3 length: 14 residues. Per germline, CDR1 KGHSH and CDR2 LQKENI. The ends were cut back, 7 bases at V and 8 bases at J, with 17 bases in the middle. This CDR3 reads CASLPDAGGEKLFF. The CDR3 coding sequence is TGTGCCAGCTTACCTGACGCCGGGGGGGAAAAACTGTTTTTT. The full variable domain, with the rest looked up from reference TRBV18 and TRBJ1-4, is NAGVMQNPRHLVRRRGQEARLRCSPMKGHSHVYWYRQLPEEGLKFMVYLQKENIIDESGMPKERFSAEFPKEGPSILRIQQVVRGDSAAYFCASLPDAGGEKLFFGSGTQLSVL.

This clone was seen a few times. The chain couples TRBV2 to TRBJ1-4; no reliable D call. Per germline, CDR1 SNHLY and CDR2 FYNNEI. V was clipped by 3 bases and J by 0 bases, with 11 bases between them. This CDR3 spans 16 amino acids. CDR3 region: CASSDRQPATNEKLFF. The CDR3 DNA is TGTGCCAGCAGTGATCGGCAGCCCGCAACTAATGAAAAACTGTTTTTT.

The rearrangement uses TRBV19 and TRBJ2-1, with 12 bases aligning to TRBD2. Germline assignment: CDR1 LNHDA and CDR2 SQIVND (reference sequence). CDR3 length: 16 amino acids. V dropped 6 bases and J dropped 0; count of bases not matched to a gene: 3. CDR3 sequence reads: CASSKTSGSSYNEQFF. CDR3 in DNA: TGTGCCAGTAGCAAGACTAGCGGGAGCTCCTACAATGAGCAGTTCTTC.